Here is one TCR beta chain with its context. The V end was cut by 3 bases, the J end by 4 bases, with 9 bases between. Germline assignment: CDR1 LNHDA and CDR2 SQIVND (reference sequence). This CDR3 is built from 13 residues. This entry comes from a study of blood T cell repertoires in COVID-19. Study-level information: In each case, the material was cDNA or gDNA derived from T cells, B-cell-depleted T cells, or PBMCs.

Some clones are missing from TCRdb's copy, which holds only in-frame ones; the method was immunoSEQ multiplex PCR. The sample has about 170,000 clones; around four fifths are singletons. The sequence was obtained from a woman of 80 years or more with COVID-19, enrolled during active disease. Material: peripheral blood. The rearrangement uses TRBV19 and TRBJ1-2; D possibly corresponds to TRBD1 (6 bases). CDR3 amino acids: CASSIGGVYGYTF. As DNA, the CDR3 is TGTGCCAGTAGTATTGGGGGCGTCTATGGCTACACCTTC.